This T cell receptor beta chain comes out of a study of PD-1 blockade in mismatch repair-deficient tumors. Study-wide background: Patients had over 10 mismatch repair-deficient cancer types, all previously treated and progressing.

PCR or immunohistochemistry showed mismatch repair deficiency in every enrolled patient. Between the trimmed V and J ends, which lost 11 bases and 2 bases, there was a span of 14 bases. The CDR3 is 13 residues long. The germline gives CDR1 SNHLY, CDR2 FYNNEI. The method was immunoSEQ multiplex PCR; TCRdb's version includes in-frame clones alone and lacks a portion of them. This table holds 77,000 or so clones, roughly 80% found once. The sequenced sample was peripheral blood, obtained 44 weeks after starting pembrolizumab. The TCR originated in an adult with mismatch repair-deficient cancer. The chain has TRBV2 and TRBJ2-3; D is uncertain. In nucleotides, the CDR3 is TGTGCCGCCCGCCTAAGGGCCACAGATACGCAGTATTTT. This sequence encodes CAARLRATDTQYF.